This T cell receptor beta chain was observed in a study of blood T cell repertoires in COVID-19. Study-level information: Sites across the United States, Italy and Spain contributed samples from acute and convalescent COVID-19. From T cells, B-cell-depleted T cells, or PBMCs came the material, which was cDNA or gDNA.

In the source study's methods: From reference gene primer amplification, estimates of nucleated cell counts were derived. TCRdb's copy holds only in-frame clones and misses some; the assay was immunoSEQ multiplex PCR. V, J and clone size reflect that table, while D and trimming were determined from the DNA. The data show about 180,000 clones, more than 75% seen once. CDR3 length: 20 residues. The V and J ends lost 7 bases and 5 bases, in that order; junction bases with no gene match: 27. CDR1 is MNHEY and CDR2 is SMNVEV in the germline V gene (reference sequence). The chain combines TRBV27 with TRBJ2-3, with 7 bases identical to TRBD1. The sequencing input was peripheral blood. This TCR was recovered from a woman aged 70-85 years with acute or convalescent COVID-19. Here the CDR3 reads CASTQTGTKTPDLSGDTQYF. CDR3 nucleotide sequence: TGTGCCAGCACGCAGACAGGGACCAAAACCCCGGATCTTAGTGGAGATACGCAGTATTTT.